This T cell receptor (beta chain) was documented in a study of cytomegalovirus exposure and HLA in healthy donors. Germline values: CDR1 MRHNA, CDR2 SNTAGT. V was cut by 8 bases and J by 0 bases, with 13 bases left in between. The CDR3 covers 15 residues. Vbeta (60) and Jbeta (13) primers were used in the PCR. Generated by immunoSEQ multiplex PCR, the TCRdb table keeps only in-frame clones and is missing some. The sample holds fewer than 85,000 clones; about 79% are singletons and the top ten take around 6.4%. The clonotype originates from a man younger than 35 in good health and CMV-seropositive. The rearrangement uses TRBV6-4 and TRBJ2-2; D is perhaps TRBD2 (6 bases). The sample consisted of PBMCs. As DNA, the CDR3 is TGTGCCAGCTTGGGGGGTCTACCGAACACCGGGGAGCTGTTTTTT. Amino acids: CASLGGLPNTGELFF.